This T cell receptor beta chain came from a study of shared clonotypes between healthy human individuals. Study background: In total, the donors were a couple of women and three men aged 18 to 49. Each donor had three CD4 naive, three CD4 memory, two CD8 naive and one CD8 memory plate. Study-level results: Among donors, sharing of clonotypes was expected to be affected by sequencing depth. Estimated clonotype richness was generally higher in naive than memory subsets.

Germline V gene sequence: CDR1 MNHNS, CDR2 SASEGT. This CDR3 has 15 residues. Trimming took off 11 bases at V and 1 base at J, with 19 bases between the two ends. With regard to this clone: Antigen unknown.

Some clones are missing from TCRdb's copy, which holds only in-frame ones; the method was immunoSEQ multiplex PCR. The table shows roughly 2 million clones, with 90% to 97% occurring only once. The gene calls are TRBV6-1 and TRBJ2-3; possibly TRBD1 for D (6 bases). This sequence originates from a man between 18 and 35 years old in good health. The sample taken for sequencing was naive CD4+ T cells sorted from blood. Subset defined: CD45RA+ positively selected. CDR3 DNA sequence: TGTGCCGCAAGGGGACAACCCGGGGGCACAGATACGCAGTATTTT. The encoded protein is CAARGQPGGTDTQYF.